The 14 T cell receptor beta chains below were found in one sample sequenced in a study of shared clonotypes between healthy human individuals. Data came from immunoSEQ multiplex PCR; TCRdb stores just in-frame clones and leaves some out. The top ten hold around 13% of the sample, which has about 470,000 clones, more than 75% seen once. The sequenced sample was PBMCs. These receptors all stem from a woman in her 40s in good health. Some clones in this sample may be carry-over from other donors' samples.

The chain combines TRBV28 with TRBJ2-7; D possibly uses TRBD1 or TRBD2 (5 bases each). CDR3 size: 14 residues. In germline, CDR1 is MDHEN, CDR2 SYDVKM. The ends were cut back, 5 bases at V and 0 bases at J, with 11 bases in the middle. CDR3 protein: CASSHWDGSYEQYF. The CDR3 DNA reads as TGTGCCAGCAGTCATTGGGACGGCTCCTACGAGCAGTACTTC.

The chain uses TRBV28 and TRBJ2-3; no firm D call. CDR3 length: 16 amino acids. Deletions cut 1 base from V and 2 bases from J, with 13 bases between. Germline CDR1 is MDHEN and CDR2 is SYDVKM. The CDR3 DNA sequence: TGTGCCAGCAGTTTATCAGCAGGCGCCCACACAGATACGCAGTATTTT. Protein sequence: CASSLSAGAHTDTQYF.

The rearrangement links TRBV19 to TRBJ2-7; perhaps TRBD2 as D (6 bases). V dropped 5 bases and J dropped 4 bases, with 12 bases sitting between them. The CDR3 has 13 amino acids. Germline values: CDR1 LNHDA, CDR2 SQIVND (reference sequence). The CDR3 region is CASSLGLAYEQYF. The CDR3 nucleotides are TGTGCCAGTAGTTTGGGACTCGCGTACGAGCAGTACTTC.

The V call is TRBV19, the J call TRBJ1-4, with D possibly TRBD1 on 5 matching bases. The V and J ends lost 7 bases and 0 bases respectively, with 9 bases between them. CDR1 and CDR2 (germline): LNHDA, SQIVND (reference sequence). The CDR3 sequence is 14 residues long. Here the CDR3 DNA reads TGTGCCAGTACCAGGGACCCAACTAATGAAAAACTGTTTTTT. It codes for CASTRDPTNEKLFF.

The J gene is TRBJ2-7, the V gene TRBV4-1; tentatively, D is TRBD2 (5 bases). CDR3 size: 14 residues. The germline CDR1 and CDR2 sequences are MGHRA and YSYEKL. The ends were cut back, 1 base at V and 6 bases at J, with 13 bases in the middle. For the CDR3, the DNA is TGCGCCAGCAGCCAAGGTGAGGGTGTGGGCGAGCAGTACTTC. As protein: CASSQGEGVGEQYF.

The CDR3 sequence: CAWSAQVGTNEKLFF. The CDR3 region has the DNA TGTGCCTGGAGCGCTCAGGTCGGGACTAATGAAAAACTGTTTTTT. The chain is built from TRBV30 and TRBJ1-4; D call uncertain. With 3 bases removed from V and 2 bases from J, the gap between germline ends came to 13 bases. Germline V gives CDR1 GTSNPN, CDR2 SVGIG (reference sequence). This CDR3 is built from 15 residues. Complete variable domain (other parts from reference TRBV30 and TRBJ1-4): SQTIHQWPATLVQPVGSPLSLECTVEGTSNPNLYWYRQAAGRGLQLLFYSVGIGQISSEVPQNLSASRPQDRQFILSSKKLLLSDSGFYLCAWSAQVGTNEKLFFGSGTQLSVL.

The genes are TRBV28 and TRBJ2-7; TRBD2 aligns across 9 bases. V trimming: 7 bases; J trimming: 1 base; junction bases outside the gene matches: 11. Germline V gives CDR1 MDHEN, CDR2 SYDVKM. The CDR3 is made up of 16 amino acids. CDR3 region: CASNGLSGSGSYEQYF. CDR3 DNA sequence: TGTGCCAGCAATGGCCTTAGCGGGAGTGGGTCCTACGAGCAGTACTTC.

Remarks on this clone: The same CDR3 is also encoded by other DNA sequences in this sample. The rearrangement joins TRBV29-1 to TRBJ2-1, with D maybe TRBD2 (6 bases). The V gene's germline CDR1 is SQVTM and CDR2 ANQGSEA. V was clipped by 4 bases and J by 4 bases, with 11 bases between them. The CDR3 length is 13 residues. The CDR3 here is CSVVVGGYNEQFF. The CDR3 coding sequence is TGCAGCGTTGTTGTGGGAGGATACAATGAGCAGTTCTTC.

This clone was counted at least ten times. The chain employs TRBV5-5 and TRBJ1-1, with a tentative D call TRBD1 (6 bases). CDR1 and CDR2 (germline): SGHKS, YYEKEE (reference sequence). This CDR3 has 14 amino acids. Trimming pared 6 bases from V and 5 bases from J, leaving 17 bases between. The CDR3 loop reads CASIPEPGATEAFF. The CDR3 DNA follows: TGTGCCAGCATCCCGGAGCCAGGGGCGACTGAAGCTTTCTTT.

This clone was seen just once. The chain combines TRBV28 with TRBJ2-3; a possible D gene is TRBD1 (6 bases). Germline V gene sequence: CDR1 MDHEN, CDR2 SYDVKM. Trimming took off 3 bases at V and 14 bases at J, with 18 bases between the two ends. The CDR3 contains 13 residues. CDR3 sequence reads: CASSFTGQGRLYF. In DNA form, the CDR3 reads TGTGCCAGCAGTTTTACGGGGCAGGGGAGATTGTATTTT. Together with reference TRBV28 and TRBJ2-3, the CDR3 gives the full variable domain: DVKVTQSSRYLVKRTGEKVFLECVQDMDHENMFWYRQDPGLGLRLIYFSYDVKMKEKGDIPEGYSVSREKKERFSLILESASTNQTSMYLCASSFTGQGRLYFGPGTRLTVL.

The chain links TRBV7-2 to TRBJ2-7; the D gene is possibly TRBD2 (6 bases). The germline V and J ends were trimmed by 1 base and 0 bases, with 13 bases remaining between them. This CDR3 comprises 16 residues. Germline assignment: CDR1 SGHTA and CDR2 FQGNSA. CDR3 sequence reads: CASSLDISGSSYEQYF. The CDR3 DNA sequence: TGTGCCAGCAGCTTAGATATTAGCGGAAGCTCCTACGAGCAGTACTTC. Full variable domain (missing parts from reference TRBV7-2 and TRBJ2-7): GAGVSQSPSNKVTEKGKDVELRCDPISGHTALYWYRQSLGQGLEFLIYFQGNSAPDKSGLPSDRFSAERTGGSVSTLTIQRTQQEDSAVYLCASSLDISGSSYEQYFGPGTRLTVT.

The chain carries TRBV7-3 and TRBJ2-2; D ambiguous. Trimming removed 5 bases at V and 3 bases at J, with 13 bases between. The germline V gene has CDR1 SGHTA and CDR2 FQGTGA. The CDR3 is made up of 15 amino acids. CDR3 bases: TGTGCCAGCAGCCCGGCCTTTCAGGACACCGGGGAGCTGTTTTTT. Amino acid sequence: CASSPAFQDTGELFF.

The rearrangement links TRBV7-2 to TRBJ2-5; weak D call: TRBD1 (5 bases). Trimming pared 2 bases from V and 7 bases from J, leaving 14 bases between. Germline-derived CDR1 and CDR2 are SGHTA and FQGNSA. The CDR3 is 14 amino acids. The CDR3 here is CASSLNAGLGTQYF. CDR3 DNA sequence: TGTGCCAGCAGCTTAAATGCAGGGCTGGGGACCCAGTACTTC.

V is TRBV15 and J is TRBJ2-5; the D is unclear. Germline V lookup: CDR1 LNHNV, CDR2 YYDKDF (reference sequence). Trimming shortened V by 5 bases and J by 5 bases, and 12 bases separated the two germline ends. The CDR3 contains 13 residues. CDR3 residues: CATSVRVDETQYF. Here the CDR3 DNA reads TGTGCCACCAGCGTAAGGGTTGACGAGACCCAGTACTTC.